This section outlines one T cell receptor beta chain sequence together with its context. What it binds is not known. Deletions cut 6 bases from V and 6 bases from J, with 12 bases between. The CDR3 covers 13 residues. CDR1 SNHLY and CDR2 FYNNEI come from the germline V gene. This entry belongs to a study of T cell repertoires in cytomegalovirus infection. Study information: Both recently identified HLA-C-restricted and well-studied HLA-B-restricted CMV epitopes were used in the study. Signatures in public TCR beta sequences pointed to both CMV infection and matching HLA type. Study-wide results and caveats: There were HLA-C-restricted CMV-specific TCR beta clonotypes dominating the ex vivo response.

TCRdb recomputed calls from the reads with MiXCR, one row per CDR3 protein. The sample has approximately 770,000 distinct CDR3 sequences, 29% seen once. The V call is TRBV2, the J call TRBJ2-1, with D unresolved. Sequenced here: cultured CD8+ T cells from PBMCs, sampled from culture after CMV antigen stimulation. The source is a human donor in good health (CMV status not recorded). Some clones in this sample may be carry-over from other donors' samples. The CDR3 protein is CASSRLVGNEQFF. The CDR3 coding sequence is TGTGCCAGCAGCCGACTCGTGGGCAATGAGCAGTTCTTC.